The 26 T cell receptor beta chains below all came from one sample that was sequenced in a study of tumor-infiltrating lymphocytes in primary liver carcinoma. Researchers drew blood RNA from unsorted whole blood and extracted germline DNA as well. Researchers generated TCR beta cDNA from approximately 500 ng of total RNA, relying on a constant-region primer. Three nested multiplex PCR rounds, a slightly modified ARM-PCR method, built the TCR beta libraries. Rounds one and two of PCR, each of around 11 cycles, were primed with TRBV1-TRBV30 forward primers and a C-beta reverse primer. TCRdb reprocessed the multiplex PCR reads via MiXCR and lists one record per CDR3 protein. The table includes about 310,000 distinct CDR3 sequences, about 50% detected once. Sequencing was carried out using peripheral blood. Every receptor here comes from a woman aged 25 to 39 with primary liver carcinoma and hepatitis B virus infection.

On this clonotype itself: One end of the junction fails to match germline, which may point to a read error. The chain is built from TRBV30 and TRBJ2-7, with 8 bases matching TRBD2. Germline CDR1 is GTSNPN and CDR2 is SVGIG (reference sequence). The CDR3 is made up of 14 amino acids. The CDR3 DNA sequence: TGTGCCTGGAATAGCGGGACTGCGTCCTACGAGCCGTACTTC. Its protein product is CAWNSGTASYEPYF.

This clonotype was seen more than once but under ten times. The chain is built from TRBV4-3 and TRBJ1-1; no definite D call. The CDR3 totals 15 residues. The germline gives CDR1 LGHNA, CDR2 YSLEER. V lost 0 bases, J lost 0 bases, and 8 bases lay in between. This CDR3 is CASSQDRHLNTEAFF. CDR3 nucleotides: TGCGCCAGCAGCCAAGATCGGCATTTGAACACTGAAGCTTTCTTT.

Comment on this clonotype: A much larger clone is a single base away; this may be a read error. The chain combines TRBV11-3 with TRBJ2-7, with D uncertain. Per the germline V gene, CDR1 is SGHNT and CDR2 is YENEEA. V lost 6 bases to trimming and J lost 6 bases, with 9 bases between them. The CDR3 length is 11 residues. CDR3 DNA sequence: TGTGCCAGCAGACAGATTAGCGAGCAGTACTTC. It specifies CASRQISEQYF.

This clonotype was recorded at least ten times. The chain recombines TRBV29-1 with TRBJ1-2; weak D call: TRBD1 (5 bases). This CDR3 is 15 amino acids long. V was trimmed by 5 bases and J by 2 bases, leaving 18 bases between them. Germline V gene data show CDR1 as SQVTM and CDR2 as ANQGSEA. The CDR3 coding sequence is TGCAGCGTTCTCCAGTTGGGGGAAGGAAACTATGGCTACACCTTC. Protein sequence: CSVLQLGEGNYGYTF.

This clonotype was detected only a few times. This may arise from a read error, as a much more abundant clone is one base away. This chain uses TRBV5-1 with TRBJ2-5, with TRBD1 matching over 8 bases. The CDR3 runs 15 residues. Germline CDR1 is SGHRS and CDR2 is YFSETQ. The CDR3 nucleotides are TGCGCCAGCAGCTTCAACGGACAGGGCCAAGATACCCAGTACTTC. It encodes CASSFNGQGQDTQYF.

This clonotype was counted at least ten times. This chain uses TRBV11-2 with TRBJ2-2; D may be TRBD1 (7 bases). CDR3 size: 17 residues. Per the germline V gene, CDR1 is SGHAT and CDR2 is FQNNGV. Deletions cut 6 bases from V and 4 bases from J, with 21 bases between. CDR3 sequence: CASRRDLGQGGTGELFF. For the CDR3, the DNA is TGTGCCAGCAGACGCGACCTCGGGCAGGGGGGCACCGGGGAGCTGTTTTTT.

This clonotype has just one count. Possible read error: a much larger clone is one base away. The V gene is TRBV7-9, the J gene TRBJ1-2; D is uncertain. The CDR3 runs to 13 residues. Trimming pared 5 bases from V and 6 bases from J, leaving 13 bases between. Germline CDR1 is SEHNR and CDR2 is FQNEAQ (reference sequence). The CDR3 DNA follows: TGTGCCAGCAGCCAAAGCACACCGGATGGCTACACCTTC. Its protein product is CASSQSTPDGYTF.

As concerns this clonotype: This may stem from a read error, because a much larger clone lies one nucleotide away. The V call is TRBV6-1, the J call TRBJ1-2, with D tentatively TRBD1 (5 bases). Germline loops: CDR1 MNHNS, CDR2 SASEGT. CDR3 length: 13 residues. V lost 3 bases and J 6 bases, leaving 11 bases between the germline ends. The DNA for the CDR3 is TGTGCCAGCAGTGACTTGACAGAGAATGGCTACACCTTC. Its translation is CASSDLTENGYTF.

This clonotype was counted at least ten times. V gene TRBV12-3 or TRBV12-4 combines with J gene TRBJ1-4, with 8 nucleotides matching TRBD1. Trimming cost V 6 bases and J 3 bases; bases outside gene matches: 3. The CDR3 consists of 14 residues. The CDR3 spells CASRLQGANEKLFF. The CDR3 DNA follows: TGTGCCAGCAGGTTACAGGGGGCTAATGAAAAACTGTTTTTT.

This clonotype occurred many times. This rearrangement joins TRBV11-2 to TRBJ2-7, with D perhaps TRBD1 (5 bases). The V and J ends lost 5 bases and 6 bases respectively, with 20 bases between them. The CDR3 is 15 amino acids. Germline assignment: CDR1 SGHAT and CDR2 FQNNGV. CDR3 coding DNA: TGTGCCAGCAGCCCCCGACACCGCCTGGGGCTCGAGCAGTACTTC. Translation: CASSPRHRLGLEQYF.

The J gene is TRBJ2-7, the V gene TRBV28; 9 bases fit TRBD1. The V gene's germline CDR1 is MDHEN and CDR2 SYDVKM. The CDR3 extends over 15 amino acids. V gave up 5 bases and J gave up 3 bases; unmatched junction bases: 8. The CDR3 sequence: CASSSHRDRVYEQYF. CDR3 coding DNA: TGTGCCAGCAGTAGTCACCGGGACAGGGTCTACGAGCAGTACTTC.

The chain has TRBV7-9 and TRBJ2-1; 12 bases are shared with TRBD2. Germline V gene sequence: CDR1 SEHNR, CDR2 FQNEAQ (reference sequence). V trimming: 3 bases; J trimming: 7 bases; junction bases outside the gene matches: 4. The CDR3 runs to 15 residues. The CDR3 region is CASSFSSGRENEQFF. CDR3 DNA: TGTGCCAGCAGCTTCTCTAGCGGGAGGGAGAATGAGCAGTTCTTC. The full variable domain, rest sourced from reference TRBV7-9 and TRBJ2-1, is DTGVSQNPRHKITKRGQNVTFRCDPISEHNRLYWYRQTLGQGPEFLTYFQNEAQLEKSRLLSDRFSAERPKGSFSTLEIQRTEQGDSAMYLCASSFSSGRENEQFFGPGTRLTVL.

With regard to this clonotype: A much larger clonotype is one base distant, so this may be a read error. The chain uses TRBV29-1 and TRBJ1-1; tentative D call: TRBD1 (5 bases). This CDR3 comprises 15 residues. CDR1 is SQVTM and CDR2 is ANQGSEA in the germline V gene. CDR3 sequence: CSVGVTQNKNTEASF. Written as DNA, the CDR3 is TGCAGCGTGGGGGTCACGCAGAATAAGAACACTGAAGCTTCCTTT.

With respect to this clonotype: One end of the junction fails to match germline, which may point to a read error. The chain carries TRBV11-2 and TRBJ2-5, with D possibly matching TRBD2 (5 bases). Germline V CDR1 and CDR2: SGHAT, FQNNGV. This CDR3 is 14 amino acids long. The CDR3 nucleotides are TGTCCCAGCAGCTTAGCGTTAGGAGTGGAGACCCAATACTTC. The encoded protein is CPSSLALGVETQYF.

The V gene is TRBV5-1, the J gene TRBJ2-7, with 10 bases lining up with TRBD1. Germline-derived CDR1 and CDR2 are SGHRS and YFSETQ. V lost 6 bases, J lost 5 bases, and 11 bases stayed unmatched. CDR3 length equals 15 residues. CDR3 coding DNA: TGCGCCAGCAACACCGGGACAGGGGTAGAGGACGAGCAGTACTTC. It encodes CASNTGTGVEDEQYF.

This rearrangement joins TRBV30 to TRBJ2-7; a weak D match, TRBD2 (5 bases). Trimming stripped 4 bases from V and 0 bases from J, with 16 bases between. The germline CDR1 and CDR2 sequences are GTSNPN and SVGIG (reference sequence). There are 15 residues in the CDR3. The DNA for the CDR3 is TGTGCCTGGAAGTCGGGGTCTATCACCTCCTACGAGCAGTACTTC. It codes for CAWKSGSITSYEQYF.

This clonotype was detected a few times. The chain recombines TRBV28 with TRBJ1-2; unclear D gene. V was clipped by 6 bases and J by 2 bases, with 13 bases between them. In germline, CDR1 is MDHEN, CDR2 SYDVKM. The CDR3 is made up of 14 amino acids. DNA for the CDR3: TGTGCCAGCAGCCTTGTCGGCAAGAACTATGGCTACACCTTC. It yields the protein CASSLVGKNYGYTF.

A note on this clonotype: A read error may explain this, as a much larger clone is one base away. The chain links TRBV29-1 to TRBJ2-1; D not resolved. Germline-derived CDR1 and CDR2 are SQVTM and ANQGSEA. The CDR3 extends over 17 amino acids. Trimming took 1 base from V and 0 from J, leaving 16 bases between them. The CDR3 nucleotides read TGCAGCGTTGAAGGATATAAACAAGCAGGCTCCTACAATGAGCAGTTCTTC. Encoded protein: CSVEGYKQAGSYNEQFF.

A note on this clonotype: A clone one base away is much larger, so this may be a read error. In DNA form, the CDR3 reads TGTGCCAGCCAAACCATAGCAGGAATAAATTTACCCCTCCACTTT. This translates into CASQTIAGINLPLHF. V and J are TRBV6-6 and TRBJ1-6; D gene unclear. Germline lookup yields CDR1 MNHNY and CDR2 SVGAGI (reference sequence). The CDR3 runs 15 residues.

To note about this clonotype: The junction shows a germline mismatch at one end, possibly a read error. J is TRBJ1-4 and V is TRBV12-3 or TRBV12-4; 8 nucleotides match TRBD1. The CDR3 length is 13 residues. CDR3 sequence reads: CVSSLDRGEKLFF. Written as DNA, the CDR3 is TGTGTCAGCAGTCTCGACAGGGGAGAAAAACTGTTTTTT.

Of note for this clonotype: One end of the junction varies from germline; a read error may be responsible. J is TRBJ2-7 and V is TRBV6-1; TRBD1 matches at 11 bases. Germline CDR1 reads MNHNS; CDR2 reads SASEGT. The CDR3 is made up of 15 amino acids. This CDR3 reads CASSEGQGAFYEHYF. CDR3 nucleotide sequence: TGTGCCAGTAGTGAAGGACAGGGGGCTTTCTACGAGCACTACTTC.

The chain combines TRBV12-3 or TRBV12-4 with TRBJ2-2; D ambiguous. V was clipped by 2 bases and J by 6 bases, with 7 bases between them. The CDR3 totals 13 residues. CDR3 nucleotides: TGTGCCAGCAGTTTACGCAGACCCGGGGAGCTGTTTTTT. Translation gives CASSLRRPGELFF.

The rearrangement joins TRBV28 to TRBJ2-1, with TRBD2 matching 8 bases. Germline loops: CDR1 MDHEN, CDR2 SYDVKM. This CDR3 is 18 amino acids long. The trim removed 7 bases at V and 0 bases at J, leaving 14 bases unmatched. CDR3: CASNKRGGWRSSYNEQFF. For the CDR3, the DNA is TGTGCCAGCAATAAACGCGGGGGGTGGAGGAGCTCCTACAATGAGCAGTTCTTC.

The V call is TRBV24-1, the J call TRBJ2-1; D might be TRBD2 (5 bases). The CDR3 is made up of 15 amino acids. Per germline, CDR1 KGHDR and CDR2 SFDVKD. The germline V and J ends were trimmed by 8 bases and 4 bases, with 17 bases remaining between them. The CDR3 loop reads CATTPDRAGYNEQFF. The CDR3 coding sequence is TGTGCCACCACTCCTGACCGGGCGGGTTACAATGAGCAGTTCTTC.

About this clonotype itself: One end of the junction fails to match germline, which may point to a read error. The CDR3 DNA is TGTGTCAGCAGCTTGACAGGAGGTCTAAACACCATATATTTT. This sequence encodes CVSSLTGGLNTIYF. V and J are TRBV7-9 and TRBJ1-3, with D possibly being TRBD1 (6 bases). Germline V gene lookup returns CDR1 SEHNR and CDR2 FQNEAQ (reference sequence). The CDR3 length is 14 residues.

This clonotype occurred once. This may stem from a read error, because a much larger clone lies one nucleotide away. This rearrangement joins TRBV6-5 to TRBJ1-2; D gene uncertain. This CDR3 spans 15 amino acids. The germline V gene encodes CDR1 MNHEY and CDR2 SVGAGI. The CDR3 region is CASRDTRLPNYVYTF. The CDR3 DNA sequence: TGTGCCAGCAGGGATACTCGCCTGCCTAACTATGTCTACACCTTC.